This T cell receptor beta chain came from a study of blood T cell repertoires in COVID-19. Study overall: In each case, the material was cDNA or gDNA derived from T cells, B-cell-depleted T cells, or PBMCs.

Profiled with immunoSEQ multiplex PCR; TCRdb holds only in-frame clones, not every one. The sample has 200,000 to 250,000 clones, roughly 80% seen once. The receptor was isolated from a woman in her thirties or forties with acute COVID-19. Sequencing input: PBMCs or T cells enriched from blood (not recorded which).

CDR3 amino acids: CASSQGLAGGPTGELFF. As DNA, the CDR3 is TGCGCCAGCAGCCAAGGGCTAGCGGGGGGGCCCACCGGGGAGCTGTTTTTT. The rearrangement links TRBV4-3 to TRBJ2-2; 12 bases agree with TRBD2. Germline CDR1 is LGHNA and CDR2 is YSLEER. The CDR3 is 17 residues long. Unmatched junction bases numbered 4, after V lost 1 base and J lost 4 bases.